The T cell receptor (beta chain) described here comes from a study of blood T cells in healthy people across ages. Regarding the study as a whole: Using unsorted PBMCs precluded a conclusive naive versus antigen-experienced comparison. Estimates drawn from one million T cells were deemed to understate diversity. Relative to aged donors, long-lived donors carried more naive CD4+ cells and displayed higher diversity.

Next came a second PCR, run for about 6 to 12 cycles, which used a sample-barcoded 5' primer along with a J-beta primer mix. TCRdb reanalysed the 5' RACE reads using MiXCR and keeps one entry per CDR3 protein. The sample yields some 730,000 distinct CDR3 sequences, around a fifth seen once. The V segment lost 5 bases and the J segment 7 bases; nucleotides outside the gene matches: 13. The CDR3 has 15 amino acids. In germline, CDR1 is DFQATT, CDR2 SNEGSKA (reference sequence). About 9.9 milliliters of peripheral blood were drawn from each donor. On this clonotype itself: Its matching antigen is unknown.

The chain recombines TRBV20-1 with TRBJ1-4; 7 bases fit TRBD1. The sequence derives from a man between 65 and 85 years old in good health. What was sequenced was blood. CDR3 bases: TGCAGTGCTTCTATCGCGGGAGGGGGCTCTGAAAAACTGTTTTTT. Protein product: CSASIAGGGSEKLFF.